What follows are 8 T cell receptor beta chains derived from one specimen sequenced in a study of cytomegalovirus exposure and HLA in healthy donors (dated by TCRdb to about 2017). Library preparation was by the immunoSEQ multiplex PCR assay. For the multiplex PCR, a mixture combining 60 forward primers for TCR Vbeta segments and 13 reverse primers for TCR Jbeta segments was used. TCRdb obtained this table from immuneACCESS and retained in-frame rearrangements with V and J assigned. These tables miss some clones; where compared with another copy, unresolved V genes account for less than half of the shortfall, and the remainder is unexplained. The sample table shows 100,000 to 150,000 clones, and roughly 80% are seen once. The ten largest clones represent roughly 4% of the sample. The sequencing sample was made of PBMCs. Source of these receptors: a man aged 18 to 30 in good health and CMV-seropositive.

The chain couples TRBV27 to TRBJ2-7; tentatively, D is TRBD2 (6 bases). The CDR3 is made up of 13 amino acids. Per germline, CDR1 MNHEY and CDR2 SMNVEV (reference sequence). Trimming took 5 bases from V and 6 from J, leaving 14 bases between them. As DNA, the CDR3 is TGTGCCAGCAGTCCCGGCGGGGCGGGCGAGCAGTACTTC. Its translation is CASSPGGAGEQYF.

The chain has TRBV18 and TRBJ1-2, with TRBD1 matching 7 bases. The CDR3 extends over 14 amino acids. Germline V gene sequence: CDR1 KGHSH, CDR2 LQKENI. J was trimmed by 3 bases and V by 3 bases; bases with no gene match: 4. CDR3: CASSPRDSDYGYTF. CDR3 DNA sequence: TGTGCCAGCTCACCCCGGGACAGTGACTATGGCTACACCTTC.

This clone was counted a few times. The rearrangement joins TRBV7-9 to TRBJ2-7; the match to TRBD1 covers 7 bases. Germline CDR1 reads SEHNR; CDR2 reads FQNEAQ (reference sequence). The CDR3 is 13 residues long. With V trimmed by 5 bases and J by 1 base, 2 bases remained unmatched. CDR3 in amino acids: CASSQGQSYEQYF. CDR3 bases: TGTGCCAGCAGCCAGGGACAGTCCTACGAGCAGTACTTC.

V and J are TRBV10-1 and TRBJ2-1, with 12 bases aligning to TRBD2. With V trimmed by 3 bases and J by 7 bases, 7 bases remained unmatched. CDR3 size: 16 residues. The V gene's germline CDR1 is WNHNN and CDR2 SYGVQD (reference sequence). For the CDR3, the DNA is TGCGCCAGCAGTGACCCCGGACTAGCGGGAAGGAATGAGCAGTTCTTC. It yields the protein CASSDPGLAGRNEQFF.

This clone was seen a few times. The chain employs TRBV6-5 and TRBJ2-5, with D maybe TRBD1 (6 bases). The J call may be wrong; the DNA end is better matched by TRBJ2-7. Germline lookup yields CDR1 MNHEY and CDR2 SVGAGI. The CDR3 length is 13 residues. The DNA for the CDR3 is TGTGCCAGCAGGAGCGACAGGTTCTACGAGCAGTACTTC. This encodes CASRSDRFYEQYF.

This rearrangement joins TRBV6-1 to TRBJ1-3, with TRBD1 matching over 7 bases. The CDR3 contains 15 residues. Germline V gene lookup returns CDR1 MNHNS and CDR2 SASEGT. V shed 4 bases and J 4 bases; nucleotides not matched to a gene: 7. CDR3 nucleotides: TGTGCCAGCAGTGCTGAGACAGGGTCAGGAAACACCATATATTTT. Translated, it gives CASSAETGSGNTIYF.

This clone has just one count. The chain has TRBV15 and TRBJ2-7, with a weak D call TRBD2 (6 bases). The CDR3 sequence is 18 residues long. Germline CDR1 is LNHNV and CDR2 is YYDKDF (reference sequence). Between the trimmed V and J ends, which lost 0 bases and 2 bases, there was a span of 20 bases. CDR3 loop: CATSRDIVVRGGTYEQYF. DNA of the CDR3: TGTGCCACCAGCAGAGATATCGTTGTCCGGGGAGGAACCTACGAGCAGTACTTC.

This clone was picked up a small number of times. The chain recombines TRBV7-2 with TRBJ2-7; D possibly corresponds to TRBD2 (5 bases). Germline values: CDR1 SGHTA, CDR2 FQGNSA. The V end lost 7 bases, the J end lost 4 bases, and 11 bases lay between the germline ends. This CDR3 has 12 amino acids. CDR3 residues: CASNKSGYEQYF. The DNA for the CDR3 is TGTGCCAGCAACAAGTCGGGATACGAGCAGTACTTC.